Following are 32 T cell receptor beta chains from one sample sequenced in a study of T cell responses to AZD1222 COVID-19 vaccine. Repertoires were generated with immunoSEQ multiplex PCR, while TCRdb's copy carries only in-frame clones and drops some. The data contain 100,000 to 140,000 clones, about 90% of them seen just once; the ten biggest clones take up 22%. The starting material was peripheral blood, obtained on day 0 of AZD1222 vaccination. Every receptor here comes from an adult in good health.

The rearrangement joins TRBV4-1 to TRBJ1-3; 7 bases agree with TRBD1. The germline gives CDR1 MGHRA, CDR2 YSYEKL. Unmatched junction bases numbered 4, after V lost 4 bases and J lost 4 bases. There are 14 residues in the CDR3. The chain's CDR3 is CASSPTGNGNTIYF. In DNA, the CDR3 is TGCGCCAGCAGCCCGACAGGGAACGGAAACACCATATATTTT.

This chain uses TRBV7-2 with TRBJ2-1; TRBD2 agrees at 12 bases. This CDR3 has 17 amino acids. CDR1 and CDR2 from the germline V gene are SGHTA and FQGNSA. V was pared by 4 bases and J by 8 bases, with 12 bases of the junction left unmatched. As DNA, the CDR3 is TGTGCCAGCAGCTCTAGCGGGGGGGCGAGGTCCTTGGATGAGCAGTTCTTC. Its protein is CASSSSGGARSLDEQFF.

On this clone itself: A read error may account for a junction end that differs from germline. The CDR3: CASSYWNSQEAQYF. Written as DNA, the CDR3 is TGTGCCAGCAGTTACTGGAACAGCCAAGAGGCCCAGTACTTC. The rearrangement links TRBV6-5 to TRBJ2-5; D unresolved. The CDR3 extends over 14 amino acids. Germline values: CDR1 MNHEY, CDR2 SVGAGI.

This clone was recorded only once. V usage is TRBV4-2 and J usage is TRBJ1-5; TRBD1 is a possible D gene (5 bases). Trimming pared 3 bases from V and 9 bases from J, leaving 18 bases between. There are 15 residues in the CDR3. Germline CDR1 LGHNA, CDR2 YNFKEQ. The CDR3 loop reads CASSQEVGLGGPQHF. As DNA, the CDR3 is TGTGCCAGCAGCCAGGAGGTGGGTTTGGGGGGGCCCCAGCATTTT.

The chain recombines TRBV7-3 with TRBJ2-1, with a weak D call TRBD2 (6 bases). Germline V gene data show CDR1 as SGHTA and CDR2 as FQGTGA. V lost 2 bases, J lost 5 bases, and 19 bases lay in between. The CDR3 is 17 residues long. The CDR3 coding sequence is TGTGCCAGCAGCTTACCCACCTTTAGCGGACGAAACAATGAGCAGTTCTTC. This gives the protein CASSLPTFSGRNNEQFF. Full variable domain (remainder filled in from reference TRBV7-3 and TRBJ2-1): GAGVSQTPSNKVTEKGKYVELRCDPISGHTALYWYRQSLGQGPEFLIYFQGTGAADDSGLPNDRFFAVRPEGSVSTLKIQRTERGDSAVYLCASSLPTFSGRNNEQFFGPGTRLTVL.

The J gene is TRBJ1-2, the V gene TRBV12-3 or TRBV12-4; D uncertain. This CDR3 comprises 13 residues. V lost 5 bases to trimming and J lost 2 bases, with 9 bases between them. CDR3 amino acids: CASSHSENYGYTF. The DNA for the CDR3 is TGTGCCAGCAGTCATAGCGAAAACTATGGCTACACCTTC.

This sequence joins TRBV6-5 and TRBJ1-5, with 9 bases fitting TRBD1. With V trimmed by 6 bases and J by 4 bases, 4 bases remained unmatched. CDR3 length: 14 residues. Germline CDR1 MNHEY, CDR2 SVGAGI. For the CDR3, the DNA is TGTGCCAGCAGGGAGACAGGGGGAAATCAGCCCCAGCATTTT. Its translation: CASRETGGNQPQHF.

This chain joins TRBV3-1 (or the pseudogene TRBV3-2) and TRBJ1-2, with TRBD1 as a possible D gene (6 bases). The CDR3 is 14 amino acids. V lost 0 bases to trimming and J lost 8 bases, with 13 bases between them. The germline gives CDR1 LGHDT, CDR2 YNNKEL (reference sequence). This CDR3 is CASSQEVRGGGYTF. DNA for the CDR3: TGTGCCAGCAGCCAAGAGGTCAGGGGTGGAGGCTACACCTTC.

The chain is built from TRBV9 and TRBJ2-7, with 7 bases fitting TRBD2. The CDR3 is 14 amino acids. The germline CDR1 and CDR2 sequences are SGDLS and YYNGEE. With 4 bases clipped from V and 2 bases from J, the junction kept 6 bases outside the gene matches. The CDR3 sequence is CASSRGDYTYEQYF. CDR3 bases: TGTGCCAGCAGCCGGGGGGACTACACCTACGAGCAGTACTTC.

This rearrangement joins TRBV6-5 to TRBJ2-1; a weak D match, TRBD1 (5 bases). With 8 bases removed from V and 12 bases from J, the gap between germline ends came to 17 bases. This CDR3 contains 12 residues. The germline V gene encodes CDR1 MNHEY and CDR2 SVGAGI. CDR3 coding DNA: TGTGCCAGCCGCGTTGCGGAGCAGGGGCAGTTCTTC. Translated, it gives CASRVAEQGQFF.

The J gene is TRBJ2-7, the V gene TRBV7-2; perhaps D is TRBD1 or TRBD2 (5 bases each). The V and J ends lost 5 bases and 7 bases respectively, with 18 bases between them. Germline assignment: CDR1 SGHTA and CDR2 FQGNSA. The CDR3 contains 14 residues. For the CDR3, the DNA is TGTGCCAGCAGCCCGGACGGGGCTTCTAGTGAGCAGTACTTC. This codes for CASSPDGASSEQYF. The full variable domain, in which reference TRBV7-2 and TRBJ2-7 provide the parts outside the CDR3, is GAGVSQSPSNKVTEKGKDVELRCDPISGHTALYWYRQSLGQGLEFLIYFQGNSAPDKSGLPSDRFSAERTGGSVSTLTIQRTQQEDSAVYLCASSPDGASSEQYFGPGTRLTVT.

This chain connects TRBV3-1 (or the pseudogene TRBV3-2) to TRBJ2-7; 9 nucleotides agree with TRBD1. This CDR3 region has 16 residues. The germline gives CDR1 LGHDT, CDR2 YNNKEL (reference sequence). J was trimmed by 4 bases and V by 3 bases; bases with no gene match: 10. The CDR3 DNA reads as TGTGCCAGCAGCCAGCTCCGGGACAGGGTTTTTTACGAGCAGTACTTC. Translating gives CASSQLRDRVFYEQYF.

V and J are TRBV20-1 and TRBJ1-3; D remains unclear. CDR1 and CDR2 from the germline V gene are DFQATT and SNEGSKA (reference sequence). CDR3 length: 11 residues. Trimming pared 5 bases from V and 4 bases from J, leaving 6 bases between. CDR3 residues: CSALHGNTIYF. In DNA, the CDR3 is TGCAGTGCTCTACACGGAAACACCATATATTTT.

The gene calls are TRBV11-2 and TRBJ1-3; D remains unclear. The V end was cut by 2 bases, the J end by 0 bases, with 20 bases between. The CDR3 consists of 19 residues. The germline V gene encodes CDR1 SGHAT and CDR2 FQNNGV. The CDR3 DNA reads TGTGCCAGCAGCTTATTCGCGGCTGAGCGAGGCCTCTCTGGAAACACCATATATTTT. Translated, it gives CASSLFAAERGLSGNTIYF.

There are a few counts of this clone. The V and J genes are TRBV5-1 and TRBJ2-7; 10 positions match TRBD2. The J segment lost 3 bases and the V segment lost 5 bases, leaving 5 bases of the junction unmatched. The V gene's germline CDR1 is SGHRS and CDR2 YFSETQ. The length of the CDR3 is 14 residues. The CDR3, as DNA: TGCGCCAGCAGGTGGACTAGCGGAGGCTACGAGCAGTACTTC. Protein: CASRWTSGGYEQYF.

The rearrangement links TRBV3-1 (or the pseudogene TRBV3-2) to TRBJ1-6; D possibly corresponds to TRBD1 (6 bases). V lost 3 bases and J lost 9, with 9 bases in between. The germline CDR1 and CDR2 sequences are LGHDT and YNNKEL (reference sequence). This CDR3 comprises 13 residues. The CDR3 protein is CASSHDRSSPLHF. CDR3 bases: TGTGCCAGCAGCCATGACAGGTCTTCACCCCTCCACTTT.

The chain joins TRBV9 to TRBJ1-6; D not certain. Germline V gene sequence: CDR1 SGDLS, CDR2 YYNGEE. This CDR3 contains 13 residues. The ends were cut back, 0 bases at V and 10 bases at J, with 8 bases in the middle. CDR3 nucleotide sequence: TGTGCCAGCAGCGTAGTCTTCGGGTCACCCCTCCACTTT. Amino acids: CASSVVFGSPLHF.

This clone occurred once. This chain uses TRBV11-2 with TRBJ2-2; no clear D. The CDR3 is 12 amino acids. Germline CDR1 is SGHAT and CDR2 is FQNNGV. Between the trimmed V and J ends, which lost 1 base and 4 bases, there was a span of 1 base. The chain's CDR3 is CASSLVTGELFF. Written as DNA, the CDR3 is TGTGCCAGCAGCTTAGTCACCGGGGAGCTGTTTTTT.

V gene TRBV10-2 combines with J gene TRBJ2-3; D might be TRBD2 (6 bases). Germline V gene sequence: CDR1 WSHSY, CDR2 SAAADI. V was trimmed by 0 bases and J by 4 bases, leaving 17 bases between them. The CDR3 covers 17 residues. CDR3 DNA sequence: TGCGCCAGCAGTGAGTCGAAACAGGTGCGGGGCGCAGATACGCAGTATTTT. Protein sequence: CASSESKQVRGADTQYF.

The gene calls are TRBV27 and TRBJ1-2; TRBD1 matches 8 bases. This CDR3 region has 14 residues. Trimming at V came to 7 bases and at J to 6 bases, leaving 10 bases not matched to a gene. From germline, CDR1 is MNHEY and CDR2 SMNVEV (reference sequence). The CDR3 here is CASKQGQGWDGYTF. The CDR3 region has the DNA TGTGCCAGCAAACAAGGACAGGGCTGGGATGGCTACACCTTC.

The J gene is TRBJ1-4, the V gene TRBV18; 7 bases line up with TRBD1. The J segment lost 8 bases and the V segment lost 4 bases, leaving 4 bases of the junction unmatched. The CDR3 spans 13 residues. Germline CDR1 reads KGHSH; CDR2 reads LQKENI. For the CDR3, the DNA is TGTGCCAGCTCACTCAGGGACAGAGAAAAACTGTTTTTT. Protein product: CASSLRDREKLFF.

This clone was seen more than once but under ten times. The CDR3 loop reads CATSRDRTSGAKNIQYF. The CDR3, as DNA: TGTGCCACCAGCAGAGATAGGACTAGCGGGGCCAAAAACATTCAGTACTTC. The chain couples TRBV15 to TRBJ2-4; 11 bases line up with TRBD2. This CDR3 comprises 17 residues. Germline V gene lookup returns CDR1 LNHNV and CDR2 YYDKDF (reference sequence). The V gene end was trimmed by 0 bases and the J gene end by 1 base; junction bases not matched to a gene: 2.

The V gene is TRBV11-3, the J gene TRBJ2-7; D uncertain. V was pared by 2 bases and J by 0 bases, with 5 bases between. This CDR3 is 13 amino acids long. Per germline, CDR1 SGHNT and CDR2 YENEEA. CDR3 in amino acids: CASSLSHSYEQYF. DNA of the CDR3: TGTGCCAGCAGCTTAAGCCACTCCTACGAGCAGTACTTC.

This CDR3 is CASKEGHTEAFF. CDR3 in DNA: TGCGCCAGCAAAGAAGGGCACACTGAAGCTTTCTTT. The V gene is TRBV5-1, the J gene TRBJ1-1; no clear D gene. The CDR3 length is 12 residues. Germline CDR1 reads SGHRS; CDR2 reads YFSETQ. V lost 6 bases to trimming and J lost 3 bases, with 9 bases between them.

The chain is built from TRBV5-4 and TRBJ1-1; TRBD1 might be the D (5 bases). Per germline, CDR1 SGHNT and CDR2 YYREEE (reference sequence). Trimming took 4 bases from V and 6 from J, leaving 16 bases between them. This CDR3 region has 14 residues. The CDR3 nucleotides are TGTGCCAGCAGCCTACAGGATGGGTCGGCTGAAGCTTTCTTT. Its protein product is CASSLQDGSAEAFF.

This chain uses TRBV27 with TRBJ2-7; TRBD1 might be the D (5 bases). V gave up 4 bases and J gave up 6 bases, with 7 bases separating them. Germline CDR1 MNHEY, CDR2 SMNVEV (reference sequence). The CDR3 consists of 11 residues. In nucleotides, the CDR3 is TGTGCCAGCAGTTCAGGGATCGAGCAGTACTTC. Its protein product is CASSSGIEQYF.

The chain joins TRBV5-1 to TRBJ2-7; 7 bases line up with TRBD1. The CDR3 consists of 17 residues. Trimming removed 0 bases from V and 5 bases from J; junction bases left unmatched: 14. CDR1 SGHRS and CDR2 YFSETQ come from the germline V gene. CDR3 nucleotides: TGCGCCAGCAGCTTGGTACAGGGGACCGTGACAAAGAACGAGCAGTACTTC. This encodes CASSLVQGTVTKNEQYF.

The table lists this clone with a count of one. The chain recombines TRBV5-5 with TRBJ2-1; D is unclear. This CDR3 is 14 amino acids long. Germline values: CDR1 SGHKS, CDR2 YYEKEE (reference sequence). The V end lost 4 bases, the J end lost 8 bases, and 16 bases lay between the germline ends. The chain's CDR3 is CASSRSFQEDEQFF. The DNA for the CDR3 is TGTGCCAGCAGCCGATCCTTTCAAGAGGATGAGCAGTTCTTC.

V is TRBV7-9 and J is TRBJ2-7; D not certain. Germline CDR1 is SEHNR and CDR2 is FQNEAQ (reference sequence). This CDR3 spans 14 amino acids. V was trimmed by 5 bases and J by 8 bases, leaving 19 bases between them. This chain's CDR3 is CASSRTPPGSQQYF. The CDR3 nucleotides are TGTGCCAGCAGCCGGACCCCCCCTGGTTCCCAGCAGTACTTC.

Here the CDR3 DNA reads TGTGCCAGCAGCTTATCGGGGACTGAGTATGGCTACACCTTC. It translates to CASSLSGTEYGYTF. V and J are TRBV7-2 and TRBJ1-2, with a tentative D call TRBD1 (5 bases). The CDR3 consists of 14 residues. The V end lost 2 bases, the J end lost 5 bases, and 12 bases lay between the germline ends. Germline-derived CDR1 and CDR2 are SGHTA and FQGNSA.

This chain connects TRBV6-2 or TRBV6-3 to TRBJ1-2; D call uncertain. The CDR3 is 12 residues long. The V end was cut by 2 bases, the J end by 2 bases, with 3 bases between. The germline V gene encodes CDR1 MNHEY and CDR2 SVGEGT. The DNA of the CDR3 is TGTGCCAGCAGTTACACCAACTATGGCTACACCTTC. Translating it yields CASSYTNYGYTF.

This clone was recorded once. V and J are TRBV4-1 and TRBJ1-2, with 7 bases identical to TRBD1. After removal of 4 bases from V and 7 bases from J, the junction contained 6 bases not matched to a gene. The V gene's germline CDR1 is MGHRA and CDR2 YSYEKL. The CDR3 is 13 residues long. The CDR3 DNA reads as TGCGCCAGCAGCCTCGACAGGGTACGTGGCTACACCTTC. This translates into CASSLDRVRGYTF.